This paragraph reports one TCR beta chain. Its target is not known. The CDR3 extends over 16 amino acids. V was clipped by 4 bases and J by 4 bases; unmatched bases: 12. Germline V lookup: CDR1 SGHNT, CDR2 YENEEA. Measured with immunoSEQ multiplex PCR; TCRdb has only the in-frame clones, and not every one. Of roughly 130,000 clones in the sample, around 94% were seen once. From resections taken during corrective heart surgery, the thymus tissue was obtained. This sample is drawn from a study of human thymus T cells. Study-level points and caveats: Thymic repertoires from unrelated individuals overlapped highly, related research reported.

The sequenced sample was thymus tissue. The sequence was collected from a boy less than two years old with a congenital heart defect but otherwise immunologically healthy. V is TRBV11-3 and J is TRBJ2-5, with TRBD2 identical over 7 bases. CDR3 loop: CASSSDSRTRGETQYF. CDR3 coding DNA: TGTGCCAGCAGCTCCGACTCAAGGACTAGGGGAGAGACCCAGTACTTC.